The 17 T cell receptor beta chains below all came from one sample that was sequenced in a study of blood T cell repertoires in COVID-19. Here immunoSEQ multiplex PCR was the method, and the copy in TCRdb shows in-frame clones only, minus some. The sample lists 200,000 or so clones, approximately 79% seen once, with 17% in the top ten. The source material was peripheral blood. The receptors originated from a man in his sixties with active or convalescent COVID-19.

This clone was observed a handful of times. The chain recombines TRBV12-3 or TRBV12-4 with TRBJ1-5, with D perhaps matching TRBD1 (5 bases). The CDR3 has 13 amino acids. Trimming removed 7 bases at V and 7 bases at J, with 14 bases between. CDR3 residues: CASTPRWGQPQHF. For the CDR3, the DNA is TGTGCCAGCACCCCGAGGTGGGGCCAGCCCCAGCATTTT.

This clone was seen many times. The rearrangement joins TRBV6-5 to TRBJ2-5; 8 bases line up with TRBD2. From germline, CDR1 is MNHEY and CDR2 SVGAGI. J was trimmed by 5 bases and V by 7 bases; bases with no gene match: 9. The CDR3 has 14 amino acids. Written as DNA, the CDR3 is TGTGCCAGCAACAGACGGGAGGGTCGGGAGACCCAGTACTTC. It translates to CASNRREGRETQYF.

V usage is TRBV11-3 and J usage is TRBJ2-5; D uncertain. The germline gives CDR1 SGHNT, CDR2 YENEEA. The V gene lost 1 base and the J gene lost 2 bases, with 5 bases spanning the gap. This CDR3 contains 13 residues. The CDR3 DNA reads as TGTGCCAGCAGCTTAGGCAGGCAAGAGACCCAGTACTTC. It encodes CASSLGRQETQYF.

This clone was picked up a small number of times. The chain combines TRBV5-5 with TRBJ2-7; 9 bases are shared with TRBD2. The CDR3 spans 16 residues. Germline assignment: CDR1 SGHKS and CDR2 YYEKEE (reference sequence). The V and J ends lost 6 bases and 5 bases, in that order; junction bases with no gene match: 15. The CDR3 DNA reads as TGTGCCAGCACCCAGCTTGTGGTAGCGGGAGAAAACGAGCAGTACTTC. It is translated as CASTQLVVAGENEQYF.

V gene TRBV5-7 combines with J gene TRBJ2-2, with 8 bases identical to TRBD2. TRBV5-7 counts as an open reading frame of uncertain function. The ends lost 4 bases at V and 6 bases at J; junction bases unmatched: 8. The CDR3 has 15 residues. For the CDR3, the DNA is TGTGCCAGCAGCCTGCGGGGGGTGAGCGCCGGGGAGCTGTTTTTT. Residues: CASSLRGVSAGELFF.

The rearrangement uses TRBV11-2 and TRBJ2-7, with no clear D. V was shortened by 5 bases and J by 3 bases, with 8 bases between the two germline ends. The CDR3 totals 12 residues. Germline values: CDR1 SGHAT, CDR2 FQNNGV. The DNA of the CDR3 is TGTGCCAGCAGCGAACCTAGCTACGAGCAGTACTTC. It specifies CASSEPSYEQYF.

This rearrangement joins TRBV6-2 or TRBV6-3 to TRBJ2-5; 9 positions match TRBD1. Germline CDR1 MNHEY, CDR2 SVGEGT. This CDR3 has 16 amino acids. The junction had 7 bases not matched to a gene; V was cut back by 0 bases and J by 5 bases. CDR3 in DNA: TGTGCCAGCAGTTACTCGACGGACAGGGGTTGGGAGACCCAGTACTTC. Encoded protein: CASSYSTDRGWETQYF.

The chain joins TRBV28 to TRBJ2-2; D remains unclear. This CDR3 contains 13 residues. V was trimmed by 1 base and J by 3 bases, leaving 3 bases between them. Germline CDR1 is MDHEN and CDR2 is SYDVKM. DNA of the CDR3: TGTGCCAGCAGTTTATCTTACACCGGGGAGCTGTTTTTT. This encodes CASSLSYTGELFF.

V usage is TRBV28 and J usage is TRBJ1-1, with D unresolved. V was pared by 2 bases and J by 5 bases, with 9 bases between. Germline V gene data show CDR1 as MDHEN and CDR2 as SYDVKM. This CDR3 is 13 amino acids long. In nucleotides, the CDR3 is TGTGCCAGCAGTTTACGATGGAGGACTGAAGCTTTCTTT. Encoded protein: CASSLRWRTEAFF.

V usage is TRBV7-8 and J usage is TRBJ2-1, with 8 positions matching TRBD2. V was clipped by 0 bases and J by 9 bases; unmatched bases: 13. In germline, CDR1 is SGHVS, CDR2 FQNEAQ. This CDR3 contains 17 residues. CDR3 coding DNA: TGTGCCAGCAGCTTAGCGGTCCTAGCGGGTACCTCATCTGAGCAGTTCTTC. It encodes CASSLAVLAGTSSEQFF. The full variable domain, its missing parts supplied by reference TRBV7-8 and TRBJ2-1, is GAGVSQSPRYKVAKRGQDVALRCDPISGHVSLFWYQQALGQGPEFLTYFQNEAQLDKSGLPSDRFFAERPEGSVSTLKIQRTQQEDSAVYLCASSLAVLAGTSSEQFFGPGTRLTVL.

The chain employs TRBV4-2 and TRBJ1-1; a possible D gene is TRBD1 (5 bases). Trimming pared 5 bases from V and 8 bases from J, leaving 15 bases between. CDR3 length: 13 residues. Germline V lookup: CDR1 LGHNA, CDR2 YNFKEQ. The DNA for the CDR3 is TGTGCCAGCAGCACGCGGGACTCTTTGGAAGCTTTCTTT. It translates to CASSTRDSLEAFF.

This clone is classed as medium-sized. The chain joins TRBV30 to TRBJ1-4; no clear D gene. This CDR3 region has 13 residues. V was shortened by 6 bases and J by 0 bases, with 8 bases between the two germline ends. Germline V gene lookup returns CDR1 GTSNPN and CDR2 SVGIG (reference sequence). As DNA, the CDR3 is TGTGCCTGTAGATGGTCAACTAATGAAAAACTGTTTTTT. Protein product: CACRWSTNEKLFF.

V usage is TRBV11-2 and J usage is TRBJ1-3; 9 bases are a match to TRBD1. There are 16 residues in the CDR3. Germline V gene lookup returns CDR1 SGHAT and CDR2 FQNNGV. With V trimmed by 5 bases and J by 2 bases, 7 bases remained unmatched. The CDR3, as DNA: TGTGCCAGCAGCGCTATACAGGGGGCGGCTGGAAACACCATATATTTT. It codes for CASSAIQGAAGNTIYF. Looking up the rest from reference TRBV11-2 and TRBJ1-3 gives the full variable domain: EAGVAQSPRYKIIEKRQSVAFWCNPISGHATLYWYQQILGQGPKLLIQFQNNGVVDDSQLPKDRFSAERLKGVDSTLKIQPAKLEDSAVYLCASSAIQGAAGNTIYFGEGSWLTVV.

V gene TRBV19 combines with J gene TRBJ2-1; tentative D call: TRBD1 (6 bases). The germline CDR1 and CDR2 sequences are LNHDA and SQIVND (reference sequence). The CDR3 covers 15 residues. Trimming took off 5 bases at V and 10 bases at J, with 21 bases between the two ends. This CDR3 is CASSPGQPPSNEQFF. CDR3 sequence (DNA): TGTGCCAGTAGTCCTGGACAGCCCCCGTCTAACGAGCAGTTCTTC.

The chain couples TRBV28 to TRBJ1-4, with a weak D call TRBD1 (5 bases). Germline CDR1 is MDHEN and CDR2 is SYDVKM. V lost 5 bases to trimming and J lost 1 base, with 8 bases between them. This CDR3 comprises 14 residues. The CDR3 DNA is TGTGCCAGCAGTGGGGGGGGAACTAATGAAAAACTGTTTTTT. The encoded protein is CASSGGGTNEKLFF.

The sample holds one count of this clone. The CDR3 nucleotides read TGTGCCAGCAGTGCCCCCTTGGGGACAGGGCGCTACGAGCAGTACTTC. It specifies CASSAPLGTGRYEQYF. This chain connects TRBV27 to TRBJ2-7, with 9 bases that match TRBD1. The CDR3 sequence is 16 residues long. Germline CDR1 is MNHEY and CDR2 is SMNVEV (reference sequence). V lost 5 bases and J lost 3; bases outside the gene matches: 11.

The count of this clone is one. The chain carries TRBV28 and TRBJ1-1; 7 bases match TRBD1. The V and J ends lost 6 bases and 1 base, in that order; junction bases with no gene match: 11. Germline V gene data show CDR1 as MDHEN and CDR2 as SYDVKM. The CDR3 totals 16 residues. CDR3 sequence: CASRTPGGQANTEAFF. CDR3 in DNA: TGTGCCAGCAGAACCCCCGGCGGACAGGCGAACACTGAAGCTTTCTTT. Full variable domain (rest looked up from reference TRBV28 and TRBJ1-1): DVKVTQSSRYLVKRTGEKVFLECVQDMDHENMFWYRQDPGLGLRLIYFSYDVKMKEKGDIPEGYSVSREKKERFSLILESASTNQTSMYLCASRTPGGQANTEAFFGQGTRLTVV.